This T cell receptor (beta chain) stems from a study of graft-versus-host responses after intestinal transplantation. Study overall: Transplants given to recipients were multivisceral, liver-intestinal, or isolated intestinal. Induction using anti-thymocyte globulin, followed by tacrolimus and steroids for approximately 3 years, was given to all recipients. The study, taken as a whole, reports: GvH clones detected in recipient marrow included some appearing first in ileum or blood. Early post-transplant HvG declines showed an association with peak circulating GvH clone levels.

Concerning this clone itself: Its antigen is not identified.

The protocol was immunoSEQ multiplex PCR, while the TCRdb copy is restricted to in-frame clones and leaves out a portion. The table includes some 140,000 clones, roughly nine tenths detected once. The specimen comprised unstimulated CD4+ T cells sorted from spleen or lymph node cells, sampled before intestinal transplant. This sequence was found in a human donor who received an intestinal transplant.

This chain's CDR3 is CASSLTARVNYGYTF. CDR3 sequence (DNA): TGCGCCAGCAGCTTGACGGCCAGGGTGAACTATGGCTACACCTTC. The genes are TRBV5-1 and TRBJ1-2; perhaps TRBD1 as D (5 bases). V was trimmed by 1 base and J by 2 bases, leaving 12 bases between them. Germline-derived CDR1 and CDR2 are SGHRS and YFSETQ. CDR3 length equals 15 residues.